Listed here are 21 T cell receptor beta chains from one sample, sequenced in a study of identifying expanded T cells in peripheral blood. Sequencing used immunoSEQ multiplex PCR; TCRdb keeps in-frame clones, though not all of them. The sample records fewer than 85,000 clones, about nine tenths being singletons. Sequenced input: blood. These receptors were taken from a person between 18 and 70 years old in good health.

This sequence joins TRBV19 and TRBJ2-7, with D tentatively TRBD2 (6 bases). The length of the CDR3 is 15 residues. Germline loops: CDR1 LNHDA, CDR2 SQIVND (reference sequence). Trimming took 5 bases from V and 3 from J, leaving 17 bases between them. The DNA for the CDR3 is TGTGCCAGTAGTCTCGAAGACACGGAGGGCTACGAGCAGTACTTC. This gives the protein CASSLEDTEGYEQYF.

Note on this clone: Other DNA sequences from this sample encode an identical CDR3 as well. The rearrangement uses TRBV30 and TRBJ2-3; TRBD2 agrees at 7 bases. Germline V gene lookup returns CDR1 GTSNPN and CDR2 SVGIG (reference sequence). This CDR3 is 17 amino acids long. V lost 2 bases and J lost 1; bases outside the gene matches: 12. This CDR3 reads CAWSRLAGVGGTDTQYF. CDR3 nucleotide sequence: TGTGCCTGGAGTCGCCTGGCGGGGGTAGGCGGCACAGATACGCAGTATTTT.

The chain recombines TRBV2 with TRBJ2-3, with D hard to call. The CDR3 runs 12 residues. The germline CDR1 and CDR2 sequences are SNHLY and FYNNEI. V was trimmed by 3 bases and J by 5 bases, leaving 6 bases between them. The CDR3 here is CASSDRRDTQYF. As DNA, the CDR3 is TGTGCCAGCAGTGATAGGAGAGATACGCAGTATTTT.

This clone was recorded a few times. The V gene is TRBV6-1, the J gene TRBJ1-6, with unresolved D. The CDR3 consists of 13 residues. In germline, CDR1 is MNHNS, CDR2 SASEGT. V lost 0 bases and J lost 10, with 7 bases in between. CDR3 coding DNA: TGTGCCAGCAGTGAAGCGCCCTCCTCACCCCTCCACTTT. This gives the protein CASSEAPSSPLHF.

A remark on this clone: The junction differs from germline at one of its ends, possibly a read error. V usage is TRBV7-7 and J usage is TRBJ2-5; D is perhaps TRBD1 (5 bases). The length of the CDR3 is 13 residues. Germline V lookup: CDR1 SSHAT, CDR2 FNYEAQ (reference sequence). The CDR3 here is CASSRQLQETQYF. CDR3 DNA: TGTGCTAGCAGTCGACAGTTACAAGAGACCCAGTACTTC.

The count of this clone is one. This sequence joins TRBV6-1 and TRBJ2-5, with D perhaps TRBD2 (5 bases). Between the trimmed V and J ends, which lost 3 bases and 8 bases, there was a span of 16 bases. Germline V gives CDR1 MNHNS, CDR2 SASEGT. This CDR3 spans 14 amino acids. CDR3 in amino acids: CASSERAARDTQYF. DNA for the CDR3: TGTGCCAGCAGTGAGAGGGCCGCACGGGATACCCAGTACTTC.

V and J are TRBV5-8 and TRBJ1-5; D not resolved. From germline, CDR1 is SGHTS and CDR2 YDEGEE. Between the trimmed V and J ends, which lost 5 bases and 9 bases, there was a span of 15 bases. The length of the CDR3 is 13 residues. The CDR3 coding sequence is TGTGCCAGCAGGAGGGTGGGGTGGGGGCCCCAGCATTTT. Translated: CASRRVGWGPQHF.

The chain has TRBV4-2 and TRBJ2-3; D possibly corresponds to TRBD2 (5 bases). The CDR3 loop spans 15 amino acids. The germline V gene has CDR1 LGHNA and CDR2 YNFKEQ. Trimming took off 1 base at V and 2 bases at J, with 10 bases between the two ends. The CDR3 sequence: CASSQGAGITDTQYF. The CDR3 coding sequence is TGTGCCAGCAGCCAAGGGGCCGGGATCACAGATACGCAGTATTTT.

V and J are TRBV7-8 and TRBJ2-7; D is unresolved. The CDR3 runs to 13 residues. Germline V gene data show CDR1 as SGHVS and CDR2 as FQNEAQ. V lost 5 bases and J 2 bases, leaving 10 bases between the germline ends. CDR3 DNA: TGTGCCAGCAGCCCGTTTAGTACCTACGAGCAGTACTTC. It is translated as CASSPFSTYEQYF. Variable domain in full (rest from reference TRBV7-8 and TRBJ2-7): GAGVSQSPRYKVAKRGQDVALRCDPISGHVSLFWYQQALGQGPEFLTYFQNEAQLDKSGLPSDRFFAERPEGSVSTLKIQRTQQEDSAVYLCASSPFSTYEQYFGPGTRLTVT.

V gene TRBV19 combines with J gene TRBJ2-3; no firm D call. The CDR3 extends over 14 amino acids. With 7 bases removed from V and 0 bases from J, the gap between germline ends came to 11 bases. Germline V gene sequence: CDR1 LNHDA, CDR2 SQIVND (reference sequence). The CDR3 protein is CASNRDPSTDTQYF. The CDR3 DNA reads TGTGCCAGTAATCGAGATCCTAGCACAGATACGCAGTATTTT.

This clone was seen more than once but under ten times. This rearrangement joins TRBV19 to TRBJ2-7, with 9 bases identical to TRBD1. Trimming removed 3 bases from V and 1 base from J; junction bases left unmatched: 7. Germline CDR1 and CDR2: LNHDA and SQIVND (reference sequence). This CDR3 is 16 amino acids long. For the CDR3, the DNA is TGTGCCAGTAGTATCGGGACAGGGCGAGGATCCTACGAGCAGTACTTC. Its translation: CASSIGTGRGSYEQYF.

The CDR3 DNA is TGTGCCAGCAGATTGACCTGGTGGGGGGACAATCAGCCCCAGCATTTT. This translates into CASRLTWWGDNQPQHF. The chain carries TRBV7-8 and TRBJ1-5; weak D call: TRBD1 (5 bases). The V end was cut by 6 bases, the J end by 3 bases, with 18 bases between. This CDR3 comprises 16 residues. The germline gives CDR1 SGHVS, CDR2 FQNEAQ.

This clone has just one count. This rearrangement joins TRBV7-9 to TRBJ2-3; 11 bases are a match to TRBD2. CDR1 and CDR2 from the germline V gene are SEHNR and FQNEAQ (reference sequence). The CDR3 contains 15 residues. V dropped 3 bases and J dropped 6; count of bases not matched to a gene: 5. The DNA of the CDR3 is TGTGCCAGCAGCTTTACTAGCGGGAGTGCGGATACGCAGTATTTT. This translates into CASSFTSGSADTQYF.

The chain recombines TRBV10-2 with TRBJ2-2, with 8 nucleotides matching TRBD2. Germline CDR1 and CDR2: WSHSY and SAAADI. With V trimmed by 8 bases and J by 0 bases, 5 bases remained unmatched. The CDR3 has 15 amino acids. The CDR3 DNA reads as TGCGCCAGCCGAGTAGCGGGACCGAACACCGGGGAGCTGTTTTTT. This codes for CASRVAGPNTGELFF.

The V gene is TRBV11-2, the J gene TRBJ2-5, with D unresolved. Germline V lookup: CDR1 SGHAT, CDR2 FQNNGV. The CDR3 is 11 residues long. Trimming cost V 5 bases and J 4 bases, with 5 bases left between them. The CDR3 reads CASSMGETQYF. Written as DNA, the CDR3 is TGTGCCAGCAGCATGGGAGAGACCCAGTACTTC.

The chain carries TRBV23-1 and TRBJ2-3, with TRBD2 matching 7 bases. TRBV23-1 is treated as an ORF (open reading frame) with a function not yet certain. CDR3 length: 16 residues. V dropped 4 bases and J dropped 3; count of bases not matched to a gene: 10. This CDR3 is CASSLTGLTETDTQYF. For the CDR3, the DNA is TGCGCCAGCAGTCTAACGGGACTAACGGAGACAGATACGCAGTATTTT.

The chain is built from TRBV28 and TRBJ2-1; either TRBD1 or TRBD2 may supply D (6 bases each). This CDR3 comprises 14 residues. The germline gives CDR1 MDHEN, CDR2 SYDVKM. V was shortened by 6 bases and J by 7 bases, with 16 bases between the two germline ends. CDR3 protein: CASRGGLQRNEQFF. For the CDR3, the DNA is TGTGCCAGCAGAGGGGGACTTCAACGGAATGAGCAGTTCTTC.

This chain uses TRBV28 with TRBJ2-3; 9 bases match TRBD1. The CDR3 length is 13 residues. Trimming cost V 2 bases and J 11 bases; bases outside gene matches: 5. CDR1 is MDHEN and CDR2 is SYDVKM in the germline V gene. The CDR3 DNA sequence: TGTGCCAGCAGTTTACGCCCGGGACAGGGGCAGTATTTT. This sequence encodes CASSLRPGQGQYF.

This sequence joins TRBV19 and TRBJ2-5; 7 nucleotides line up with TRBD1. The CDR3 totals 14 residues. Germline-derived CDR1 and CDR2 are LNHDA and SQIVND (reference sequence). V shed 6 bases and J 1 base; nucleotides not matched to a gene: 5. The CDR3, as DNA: TGTGCCAGTAGCCTGGGGACAGCCCAAGAGACCCAGTACTTC. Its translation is CASSLGTAQETQYF.

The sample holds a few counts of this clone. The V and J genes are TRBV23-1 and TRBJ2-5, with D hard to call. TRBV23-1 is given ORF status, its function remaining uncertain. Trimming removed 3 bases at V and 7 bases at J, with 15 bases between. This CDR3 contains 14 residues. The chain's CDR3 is CASSHAHPRLTQYF. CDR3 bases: TGCGCCAGCAGTCATGCTCACCCAAGATTGACCCAGTACTTC.

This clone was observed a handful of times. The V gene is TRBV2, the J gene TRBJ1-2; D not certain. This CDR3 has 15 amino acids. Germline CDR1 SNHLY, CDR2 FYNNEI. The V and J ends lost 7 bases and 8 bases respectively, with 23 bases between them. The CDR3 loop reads CASNIELKQPKGYTF. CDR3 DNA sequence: TGTGCCAGCAACATAGAATTGAAACAACCCAAGGGCTACACCTTC. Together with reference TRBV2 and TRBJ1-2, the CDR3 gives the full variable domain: EPEVTQTPSHQVTQMGQEVILRCVPISNHLYFYWYRQILGQKVEFLVSFYNNEISEKSEIFDDQFSVERPDGSNFTLKIRSTKLEDSAMYFCASNIELKQPKGYTFGSGTRLTVV.